The 25 T cell receptor beta chains in this list originate from one sample, sequenced in a study of tumor T cells in aggressive B-cell lymphoma. Sequencing was performed with immunoSEQ multiplex PCR; in TCRdb, only in-frame clones are kept and a portion is missing. The repertoire holds approximately 6,600 clones, over 75% seen once, with approximately 2.8% in the top ten. Sequencing was performed on tumor tissue. All receptors derive from an adult with diffuse large B cell lymphoma. Some clones in this sample may be carry-over from other donors' samples.

The genes are TRBV30 and TRBJ1-3; no clear D. Germline CDR1 is GTSNPN and CDR2 is SVGIG (reference sequence). This CDR3 is 10 amino acids long. Trimming shortened V by 8 bases and J by 6 bases, and 8 bases separated the two germline ends. In DNA form, the CDR3 reads TGTGCCCGTACTAAAAACACCATATATTTT. Protein product: CARTKNTIYF.

This chain joins TRBV5-1 and TRBJ1-1, with 9 nucleotides matching TRBD1. V lost 4 bases to trimming and J lost 5 bases; unmatched junction nucleotides: 6. This CDR3 is 14 amino acids long. Germline assignment: CDR1 SGHRS and CDR2 YFSETQ. The DNA of the CDR3 is TGCGCCAGCAGCCAAGACAGGGGGAGGACTGAAGCTTTCTTT. Protein sequence: CASSQDRGRTEAFF.

The chain recombines TRBV7-2 with TRBJ2-1, with TRBD2 matching over 7 bases. V was clipped by 7 bases and J by 7 bases; unmatched bases: 10. This CDR3 has 14 amino acids. Germline loops: CDR1 SGHTA, CDR2 FQGNSA. The CDR3 spells CASTPTLAVNEQFF. For the CDR3, the DNA is TGTGCCAGCACCCCTACCCTAGCGGTAAATGAGCAGTTCTTC.

This chain connects TRBV7-6 to TRBJ2-3; D gene uncertain. V was clipped by 2 bases and J by 4 bases, with 10 bases between them. The CDR3 is 14 residues long. Germline CDR1 is SGHVS and CDR2 is FNYEAQ. The DNA of the CDR3 is TGTGCCAGCAGCTTAATCGCTACTGCAGATACGCAGTATTTT. It encodes CASSLIATADTQYF.

The CDR3 DNA follows: TGTGCCAGCAGCCCCCGTAGTGGCGGCAACATTCAGTACTTC. Amino acid sequence: CASSPRSGGNIQYF. This chain links TRBV7-9 with TRBJ2-4; D gene uncertain. Trimming took off 5 bases at V and 7 bases at J, with 15 bases between the two ends. The CDR3 has 14 residues. CDR1 SEHNR and CDR2 FQNEAQ come from the germline V gene (reference sequence).

The chain recombines TRBV19 with TRBJ1-1; D gene ambiguous. The ends were cut back, 4 bases at V and 7 bases at J, with 16 bases in the middle. Germline CDR1 reads LNHDA; CDR2 reads SQIVND (reference sequence). The CDR3 totals 14 residues. The CDR3 loop is CASSSGFGGSEAFF. The DNA for the CDR3 is TGTGCCAGTAGTAGCGGCTTCGGAGGAAGTGAAGCTTTCTTT.

The chain joins TRBV28 to TRBJ2-4; D possibly corresponds to TRBD1 (6 bases). The V end lost 3 bases, the J end lost 8 bases, and 17 bases lay between the germline ends. The CDR3 length is 15 residues. CDR1 and CDR2 from the germline V gene are MDHEN and SYDVKM. The CDR3 here is CASSFPFRGFDIQYF. The CDR3 region has the DNA TGTGCCAGCAGTTTCCCCTTCAGGGGCTTTGACATTCAGTACTTC.

This clone was seen a handful of times. The rearrangement links TRBV4-1 to TRBJ2-3, with D tentatively TRBD2 (6 bases). V was pared by 1 base and J by 3 bases, with 17 bases between. Germline V CDR1 and CDR2: MGHRA, YSYEKL. The CDR3 runs to 17 residues. This CDR3 reads CASSQGLIGSRTDTQYF. CDR3 bases: TGCGCCAGCAGCCAAGGGTTGATCGGGAGTAGAACAGATACGCAGTATTTT.

Written as DNA, the CDR3 is TGTGCCAGCAGCGTTGACAGGGGGCATGGCACCGGGGAGCTGTTTTTT. Protein product: CASSVDRGHGTGELFF. The chain combines TRBV9 with TRBJ2-2; 10 bases map to TRBD1. V lost 2 bases and J lost 4; bases outside the gene matches: 5. Germline V gene data show CDR1 as SGDLS and CDR2 as YYNGEE. The CDR3 length is 16 residues.

V usage is TRBV28 and J usage is TRBJ2-2; 12 bases agree with TRBD2. The germline V gene encodes CDR1 MDHEN and CDR2 SYDVKM. The trim removed 11 bases at V and 3 bases at J, leaving 7 bases unmatched. The CDR3 is 15 amino acids. CDR3 loop: CACLAGGHHTGELFF. CDR3 nucleotides: TGTGCCTGTCTAGCGGGGGGGCATCACACCGGGGAGCTGTTTTTT.

As regards this clone: An end of the junction does not agree with germline; a read error may underlie this. The rearrangement joins TRBV4-3 to TRBJ2-3; TRBD2 matches at 11 bases. The CDR3 covers 17 residues. Germline V gene sequence: CDR1 LGHNA, CDR2 YSLEER. DNA of the CDR3: TGCGCCAACAGCCAAGATCTAGCTAGCGGGAGGCCAGATACGCAGTATTTT. Encoded protein: CANSQDLASGRPDTQYF.

This rearrangement joins TRBV7-9 to TRBJ2-3, with a tentative D call TRBD2 (6 bases). The CDR3 contains 11 residues. CDR1 and CDR2 from the germline V gene are SEHNR and FQNEAQ (reference sequence). V was clipped by 10 bases and J by 4 bases, with 9 bases between them. The CDR3 reads CATRLADTQYF. CDR3 bases: TGTGCCACCCGACTAGCAGATACGCAGTATTTT.

The chain is built from TRBV11-3 and TRBJ2-5; D may be TRBD1 (6 bases). Near its end, the DNA agrees better with TRBJ2-7, so the J call may be wrong. The CDR3 is 15 amino acids. Germline CDR1 is SGHNT and CDR2 is YENEEA. The DNA for the CDR3 is TGTGCCAGCAGCGGTGACAGGAGGCAGGGGCGCGAGCAGTACTTC. Translated: CASSGDRRQGREQYF.

By share, this clone ranks as large (0.1 to 1%). The chain joins TRBV19 to TRBJ1-3; no firm D call. Germline CDR1 LNHDA, CDR2 SQIVND (reference sequence). The CDR3 contains 14 residues. Trimming took 9 bases from V and 1 from J, leaving 13 bases between them. In DNA form, the CDR3 reads TGTGCCAGCCGTATGGCATTATCTGGAAACACCATATATTTT. Translating gives CASRMALSGNTIYF.

The chain employs TRBV9 and TRBJ2-7, with D possibly being TRBD2 (5 bases). The V end was cut by 5 bases, the J end by 1 base, with 22 bases between. CDR3 size: 17 residues. Germline CDR1 and CDR2: SGDLS and YYNGEE. This CDR3 is CASSPKAAKSSSYEQYF. The CDR3 DNA is TGTGCCAGCAGTCCTAAAGCGGCCAAATCTTCTTCCTACGAGCAGTACTTC.

This clone showed up just a few times. This sequence joins TRBV4-3 and TRBJ1-3, with unresolved D. The ends were cut back, 0 bases at V and 4 bases at J, with 7 bases in the middle. Germline CDR1 and CDR2: LGHNA and YSLEER. CDR3 size: 14 residues. CDR3 coding DNA: TGCGCCAGCAGCCAAGAGTTCGCGGGAAACACCATATATTTT. The encoded protein is CASSQEFAGNTIYF.

The V call is TRBV6-6, the J call TRBJ2-1; D possibly corresponds to TRBD1 (5 bases). Germline CDR1 and CDR2: MNHNY and SVGAGI (reference sequence). The CDR3 extends over 11 amino acids. Trimming removed 5 bases at V and 14 bases at J, with 13 bases between. CDR3 nucleotides: TGTGCCAGCAGTGAAATGGCAGGGAAGTTCTTC. It translates to CASSEMAGKFF.

J is TRBJ1-2 and V is TRBV5-4, with unresolved D. CDR1 is SGHNT, CDR2 YYREEE, per germline (reference sequence). The V gene lost 0 bases and the J gene lost 7 bases, with 7 bases spanning the gap. The CDR3 extends over 12 amino acids. CDR3 DNA: TGTGCCAGCAGCTTGGATGGCACTGGCTACACCTTC. Its protein is CASSLDGTGYTF.

The V gene is TRBV29-1, the J gene TRBJ2-7; 7 positions match TRBD1. The V gene end was trimmed by 0 bases and the J gene end by 3 bases; junction bases not matched to a gene: 5. Germline values: CDR1 SQVTM, CDR2 ANQGSEA. This CDR3 has 14 residues. The CDR3 protein is CSVEDGAGGYEQYF. In DNA form, the CDR3 reads TGCAGCGTTGAAGATGGGGCAGGGGGCTACGAGCAGTACTTC.

This chain links TRBV4-3 with TRBJ2-2; a possible D gene is TRBD2 (5 bases). CDR3 length: 16 residues. CDR1 is LGHNA, CDR2 YSLEER, per germline. Trimming pared 0 bases from V and 2 bases from J, leaving 10 bases between. The DNA of the CDR3 is TGCGCCAGCAGCCAAGAATTCAGGACTAACACCGGGGAGCTGTTTTTT. Translated: CASSQEFRTNTGELFF.

The chain uses TRBV4-1 and TRBJ2-7; 7 bases are shared with TRBD2. With 1 base clipped from V and 2 bases from J, the junction kept 5 bases outside the gene matches. Germline CDR1 is MGHRA and CDR2 is YSYEKL. There are 15 residues in the CDR3. DNA of the CDR3: TGCGCCAGCAGCCAAGGATGGGAGGGAACCTACGAGCAGTACTTC. It encodes CASSQGWEGTYEQYF.

This chain connects TRBV18 to TRBJ2-2; D perhaps matches TRBD2 (5 bases). Germline CDR1 KGHSH, CDR2 LQKENI. Trimming stripped 5 bases from V and 5 bases from J, with 12 bases between. CDR3 length: 14 residues. The CDR3 sequence: CASSNLLATGELFF. The CDR3 bases are TGTGCCAGCTCAAACCTTCTAGCAACCGGGGAGCTGTTTTTT.

The chain recombines TRBV9 with TRBJ2-1; weak D call: TRBD2 (5 bases). This CDR3 has 17 amino acids. Deletions cut 0 bases from V and 6 bases from J, with 19 bases between. Per the germline V gene, CDR1 is SGDLS and CDR2 is YYNGEE. This chain's CDR3 is CASSVGGSVYLFNEQFF. CDR3 nucleotide sequence: TGTGCCAGCAGCGTAGGTGGTAGCGTGTATCTATTCAATGAGCAGTTCTTC.

The rearrangement joins TRBV5-1 to TRBJ2-1; 12 nucleotides line up with TRBD2. The CDR3 is made up of 17 amino acids. With V trimmed by 0 bases and J by 8 bases, 9 bases remained unmatched. Germline assignment: CDR1 SGHRS and CDR2 YFSETQ. The CDR3 DNA reads TGCGCCAGCAGCTTGGACAGGGGGACTAGCGGGTGGGATGAGCAGTTCTTC. Translating gives CASSLDRGTSGWDEQFF.

The genes are TRBV19 and TRBJ2-2; 9 nucleotides align to TRBD2. The germline CDR1 and CDR2 sequences are LNHDA and SQIVND (reference sequence). The CDR3 has 18 amino acids. With 2 bases clipped from V and 1 base from J, the junction kept 8 bases outside the gene matches. The CDR3 coding sequence is TGTGCCAGTAGTATACTTCTCCGGCGGGAGGGGAACACCGGGGAGCTGTTTTTT. As protein: CASSILLRREGNTGELFF. Full variable domain (outside the CDR3, taken from reference TRBV19 and TRBJ2-2): DGGITQSPKYLFRKEGQNVTLSCEQNLNHDAMYWYRQDPGQGLRLIYYSQIVNDFQKGDIAEGYSVSREKKESFPLTVTSAQKNPTAFYLCASSILLRREGNTGELFFGEGSRLTVL.